This paragraph covers one T cell receptor (beta chain) sequence. Its target is not known. Germline V gives CDR1 ENHRY, CDR2 SYGVKD. The CDR3 spans 14 residues. V was pared by 2 bases and J by 5 bases, with 6 bases of the junction left unmatched. This sample stems from a study of spatial heterogeneity in lung cancer. Study background: There were consistently more beta-chain sequences detected than alpha-chain sequences.

TCR cDNA molecules each carried a unique molecular identifier. TCRdb reanalysed the 5' RACE reads using MiXCR and keeps one entry per CDR3 protein. The data show more than 30,000 distinct CDR3 sequences, 5% to 6.5% seen once. Study-wide results and caveats: At tumor resection, ubiquitous expanded TCRs were detected in blood more often than later.

This sample's time point: sample taken at primary tumor resection. Unsorted whole RNA samples from tumor, nontumor lung or frozen PBMC were sequenced. The sequence was collected from a female donor with early-stage non-small cell lung cancer. The chain is built from TRBV10-3 and TRBJ2-7; TRBD2 matches at 7 bases. This sample comprised PBMCs, obtained at surgery. The CDR3 sequence: CAISEGEGSHEQYF. The CDR3 DNA sequence: TGTGCCATCAGTGAGGGGGAGGGATCCCACGAGCAGTACTTC.